This TCR beta chain was captured by sequencing in a study of T cell responses to AZD1222 COVID-19 vaccine. Some clones are missing from TCRdb's copy, which holds only in-frame ones; the method was immunoSEQ multiplex PCR. The sample records 100,000 to 150,000 clones, roughly 90% being singletons. The germline gives CDR1 MNHEY, CDR2 SMNVEV (reference sequence). The V and J ends lost 3 bases and 7 bases, in that order; junction bases with no gene match: 6. The CDR3 is 15 amino acids. The input for sequencing was peripheral blood, taken on day 0 of AZD1222 vaccination. The source of this sequence is an adult in good health. The chain uses TRBV27 and TRBJ2-2; 9 bases agree with TRBD1. The CDR3 DNA reads as TGTGCCAGCAGTTTCCTGGGACAGGGTGACGGGGAGCTGTTTTTT. Translated, it gives CASSFLGQGDGELFF.